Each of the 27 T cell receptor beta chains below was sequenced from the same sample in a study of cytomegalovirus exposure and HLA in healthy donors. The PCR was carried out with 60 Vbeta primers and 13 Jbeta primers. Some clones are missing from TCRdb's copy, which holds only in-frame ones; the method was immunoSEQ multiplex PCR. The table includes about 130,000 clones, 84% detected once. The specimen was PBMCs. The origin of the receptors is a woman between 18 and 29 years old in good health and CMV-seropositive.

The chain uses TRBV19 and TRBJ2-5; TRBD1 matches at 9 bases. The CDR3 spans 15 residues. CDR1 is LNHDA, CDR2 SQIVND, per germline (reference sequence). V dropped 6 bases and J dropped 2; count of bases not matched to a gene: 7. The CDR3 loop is CASRPRDRVQETQYF. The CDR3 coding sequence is TGTGCCAGTAGACCCCGGGACAGGGTTCAAGAGACCCAGTACTTC. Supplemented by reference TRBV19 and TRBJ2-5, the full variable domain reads DGGITQSPKYLFRKEGQNVTLSCEQNLNHDAMYWYRQDPGQGLRLIYYSQIVNDFQKGDIAEGYSVSREKKESFPLTVTSAQKNPTAFYLCASRPRDRVQETQYFGPGTRLLVL.

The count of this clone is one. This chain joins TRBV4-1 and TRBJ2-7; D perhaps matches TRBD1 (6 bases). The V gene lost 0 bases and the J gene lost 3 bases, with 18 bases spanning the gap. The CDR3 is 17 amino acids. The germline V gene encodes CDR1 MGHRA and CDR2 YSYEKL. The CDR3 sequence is CASSQEGSGVVGYEQYF. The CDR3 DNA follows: TGCGCCAGCAGCCAAGAAGGGTCAGGGGTGGTAGGCTACGAGCAGTACTTC.

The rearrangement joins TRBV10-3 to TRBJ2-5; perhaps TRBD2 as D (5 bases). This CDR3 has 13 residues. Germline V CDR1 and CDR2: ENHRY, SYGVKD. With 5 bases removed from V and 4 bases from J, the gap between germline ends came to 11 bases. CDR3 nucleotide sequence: TGTGCCATCAGTAATGGCGGAGGAGAGACCCAGTACTTC. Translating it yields CAISNGGGETQYF.

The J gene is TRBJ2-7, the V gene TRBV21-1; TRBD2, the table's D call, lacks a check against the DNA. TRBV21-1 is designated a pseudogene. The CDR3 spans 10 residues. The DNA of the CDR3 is TGTGCCAGTTCGAGCTACGAGCAGTACTTC. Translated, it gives CASSSYEQYF.

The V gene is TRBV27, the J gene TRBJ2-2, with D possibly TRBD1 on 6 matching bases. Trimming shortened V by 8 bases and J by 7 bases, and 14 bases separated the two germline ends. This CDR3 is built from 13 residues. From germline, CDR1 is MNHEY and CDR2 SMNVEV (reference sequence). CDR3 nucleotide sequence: TGTGCCAGCCGTAAAGGGGGTAGCGGGGAGCTGTTTTTT. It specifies CASRKGGSGELFF.

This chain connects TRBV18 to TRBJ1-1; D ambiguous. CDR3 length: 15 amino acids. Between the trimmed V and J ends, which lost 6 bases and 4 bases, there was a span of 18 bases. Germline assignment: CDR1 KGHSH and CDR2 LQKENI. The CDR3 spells CASSQKREVVTEAFF. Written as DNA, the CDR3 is TGTGCCAGCTCCCAAAAGAGGGAGGTTGTCACTGAAGCTTTCTTT. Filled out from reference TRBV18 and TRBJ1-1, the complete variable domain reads NAGVMQNPRHLVRRRGQEARLRCSPMKGHSHVYWYRQLPEEGLKFMVYLQKENIIDESGMPKERFSAEFPKEGPSILRIQQVVRGDSAAYFCASSQKREVVTEAFFGQGTRLTVV.

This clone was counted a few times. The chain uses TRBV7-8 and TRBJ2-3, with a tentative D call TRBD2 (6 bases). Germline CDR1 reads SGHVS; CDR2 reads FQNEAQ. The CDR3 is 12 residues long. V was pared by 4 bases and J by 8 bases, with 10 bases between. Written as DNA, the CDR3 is TGTGCCAGCAGCTCACTGGGAGGTACGCAGTATTTT. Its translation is CASSSLGGTQYF. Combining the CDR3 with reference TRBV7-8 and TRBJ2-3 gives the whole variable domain GAGVSQSPRYKVAKRGQDVALRCDPISGHVSLFWYQQALGQGPEFLTYFQNEAQLDKSGLPSDRFFAERPEGSVSTLKIQRTQQEDSAVYLCASSSLGGTQYFGPGTRLTVL.

The DNA of the CDR3 is TGTGCCAGCAGCGACAGGGGAGTTTCCTACGAGCAGTACTTC. Translating gives CASSDRGVSYEQYF. The rearrangement links TRBV7-9 to TRBJ2-7; 8 bases fit TRBD1. The CDR3 length is 14 residues. Germline CDR1 SEHNR, CDR2 FQNEAQ (reference sequence). Trimming took 5 bases from V and 1 from J; bases not matched to a gene: 4.

The chain's CDR3 is CASRFRDRNTEAFF. The CDR3 DNA sequence: TGTGCCAGCAGATTCCGGGACAGGAACACTGAAGCTTTCTTT. V gene TRBV2 combines with J gene TRBJ1-1, with TRBD1 matching over 7 bases. V trimming: 6 bases; J trimming: 1 base; junction bases outside the gene matches: 5. Germline CDR1 and CDR2: SNHLY and FYNNEI. The CDR3 runs 14 residues.

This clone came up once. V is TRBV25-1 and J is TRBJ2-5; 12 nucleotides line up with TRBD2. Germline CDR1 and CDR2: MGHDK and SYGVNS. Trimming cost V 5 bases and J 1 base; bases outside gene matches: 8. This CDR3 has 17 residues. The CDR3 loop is CASSYFGGLAGQETQYF. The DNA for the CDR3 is TGTGCCAGCAGTTATTTTGGGGGACTAGCGGGCCAAGAGACCCAGTACTTC.

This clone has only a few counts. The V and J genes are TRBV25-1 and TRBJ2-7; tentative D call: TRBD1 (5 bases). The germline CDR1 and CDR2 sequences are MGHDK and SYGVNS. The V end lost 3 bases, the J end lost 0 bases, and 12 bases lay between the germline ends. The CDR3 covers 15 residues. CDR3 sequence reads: CASSDRDSLSYEQYF. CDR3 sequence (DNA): TGTGCCAGCAGTGACAGGGATTCCCTCTCCTACGAGCAGTACTTC.

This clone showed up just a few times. The CDR3 coding sequence is TGTGCCAGCAGCACGGGACAGGGACCTAACTATGGCTACACCTTC. Protein: CASSTGQGPNYGYTF. The chain is built from TRBV6-1 and TRBJ1-2; 9 nucleotides agree with TRBD1. The V gene's germline CDR1 is MNHNS and CDR2 SASEGT. There are 15 residues in the CDR3. Losses at the gene ends were 6 bases for V and 0 bases for J; bases not matched to a gene: 5.

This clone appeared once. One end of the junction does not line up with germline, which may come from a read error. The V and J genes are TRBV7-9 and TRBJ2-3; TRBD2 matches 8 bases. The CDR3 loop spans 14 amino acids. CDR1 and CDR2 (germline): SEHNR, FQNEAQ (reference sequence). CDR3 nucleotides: TGTTCCAGCAGCTTGGGACTAGAAGCAGATACGCAGTATTTT. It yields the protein CSSSLGLEADTQYF.

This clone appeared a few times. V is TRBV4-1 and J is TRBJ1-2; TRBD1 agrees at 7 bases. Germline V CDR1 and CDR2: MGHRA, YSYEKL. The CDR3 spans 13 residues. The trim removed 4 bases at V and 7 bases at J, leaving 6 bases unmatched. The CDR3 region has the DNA TGCGCCAGCAGCCGCCTGGGACAGTCTGGCTACACCTTC. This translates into CASSRLGQSGYTF.

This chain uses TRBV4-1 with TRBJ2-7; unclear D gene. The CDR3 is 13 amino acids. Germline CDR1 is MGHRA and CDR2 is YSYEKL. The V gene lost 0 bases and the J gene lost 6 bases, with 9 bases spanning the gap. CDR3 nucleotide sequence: TGCGCCAGCAGCCAAGATAATGGAGCCGAGCAGTACTTC. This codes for CASSQDNGAEQYF.

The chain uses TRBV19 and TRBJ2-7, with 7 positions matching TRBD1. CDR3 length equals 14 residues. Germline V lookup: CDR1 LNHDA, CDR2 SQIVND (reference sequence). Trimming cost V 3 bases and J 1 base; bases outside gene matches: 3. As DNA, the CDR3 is TGTGCCAGTAGTATCCCGACAGGGTCCTACGAGCAGTACTTC. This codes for CASSIPTGSYEQYF.

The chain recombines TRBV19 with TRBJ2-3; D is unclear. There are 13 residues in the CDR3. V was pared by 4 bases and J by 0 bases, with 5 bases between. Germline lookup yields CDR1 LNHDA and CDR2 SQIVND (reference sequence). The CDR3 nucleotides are TGTGCCAGTAGTAAAGCTAGCACAGATACGCAGTATTTT. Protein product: CASSKASTDTQYF. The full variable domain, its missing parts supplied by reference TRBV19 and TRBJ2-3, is DGGITQSPKYLFRKEGQNVTLSCEQNLNHDAMYWYRQDPGQGLRLIYYSQIVNDFQKGDIAEGYSVSREKKESFPLTVTSAQKNPTAFYLCASSKASTDTQYFGPGTRLTVL.

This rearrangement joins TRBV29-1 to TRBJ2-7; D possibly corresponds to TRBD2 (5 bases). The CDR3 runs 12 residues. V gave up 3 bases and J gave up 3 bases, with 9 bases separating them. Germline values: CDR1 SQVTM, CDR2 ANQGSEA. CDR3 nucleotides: TGCAGCGTTGACGGGGATGGCTACGAGCAGTACTTC. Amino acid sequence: CSVDGDGYEQYF.

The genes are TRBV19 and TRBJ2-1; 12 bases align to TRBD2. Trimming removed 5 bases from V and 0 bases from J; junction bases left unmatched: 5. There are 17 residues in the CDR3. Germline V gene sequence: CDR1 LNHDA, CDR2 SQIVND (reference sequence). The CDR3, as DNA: TGTGCCAGTAGTTGGACTAGCGGGGAAGACTCCTACAATGAGCAGTTCTTC. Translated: CASSWTSGEDSYNEQFF.

CDR3 DNA sequence: TGCGCCAGCAGCCCCCGGACAGGAGACAATGAGCAGTTCTTC. It yields the protein CASSPRTGDNEQFF. The rearrangement links TRBV5-1 to TRBJ2-1, with 7 bases aligning to TRBD1. Germline loops: CDR1 SGHRS, CDR2 YFSETQ. Trimming took 4 bases from V and 5 from J; bases not matched to a gene: 6. This CDR3 is built from 14 residues.

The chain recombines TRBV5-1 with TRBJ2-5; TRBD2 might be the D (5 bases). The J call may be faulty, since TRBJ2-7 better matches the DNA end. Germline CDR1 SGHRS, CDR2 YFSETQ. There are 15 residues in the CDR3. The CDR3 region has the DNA TGCGCCAGCAGCTCGGAGGTTACTTTCTCCTACGAGCAGTACTTC. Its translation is CASSSEVTFSYEQYF.

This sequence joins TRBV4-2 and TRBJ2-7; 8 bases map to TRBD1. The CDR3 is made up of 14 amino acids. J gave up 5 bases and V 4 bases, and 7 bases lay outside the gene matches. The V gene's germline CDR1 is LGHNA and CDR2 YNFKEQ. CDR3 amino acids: CASSPGQGSDEQYF. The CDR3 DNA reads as TGTGCCAGCAGCCCCGGACAGGGTTCCGACGAGCAGTACTTC.

CDR3: CASSLLPGTGYGYTF. DNA for the CDR3: TGTGCCAGCAGTTTACTCCCCGGGACAGGCTATGGCTACACCTTC. The chain carries TRBV28 and TRBJ1-2; 8 bases are shared with TRBD1. Per the germline V gene, CDR1 is MDHEN and CDR2 is SYDVKM. This CDR3 comprises 15 residues. V trimming: 2 bases; J trimming: 4 bases; junction bases outside the gene matches: 6.

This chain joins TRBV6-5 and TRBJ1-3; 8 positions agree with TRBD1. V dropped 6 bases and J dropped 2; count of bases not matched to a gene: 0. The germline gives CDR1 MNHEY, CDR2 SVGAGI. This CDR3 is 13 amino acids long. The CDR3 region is CASRQGAGNTIYF. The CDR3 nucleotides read TGTGCCAGCAGACAGGGGGCTGGAAACACCATATATTTT.

Written as DNA, the CDR3 is TGTGCCAGCAGTACGAGCGGGGACACCGGGGAGCTGTTTTTT. This translates into CASSTSGDTGELFF. The V call is TRBV6-5, the J call TRBJ2-2; 7 bases fit TRBD2. The CDR3 is made up of 14 amino acids. With 5 bases clipped from V and 3 bases from J, the junction kept 3 bases outside the gene matches. The germline gives CDR1 MNHEY, CDR2 SVGAGI.

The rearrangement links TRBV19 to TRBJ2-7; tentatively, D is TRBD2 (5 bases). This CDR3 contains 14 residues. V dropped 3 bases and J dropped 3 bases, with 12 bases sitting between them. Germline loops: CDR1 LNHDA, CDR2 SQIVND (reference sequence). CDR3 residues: CASSIGDGDYEQYF. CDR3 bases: TGTGCCAGTAGTATCGGTGACGGGGACTACGAGCAGTACTTC.

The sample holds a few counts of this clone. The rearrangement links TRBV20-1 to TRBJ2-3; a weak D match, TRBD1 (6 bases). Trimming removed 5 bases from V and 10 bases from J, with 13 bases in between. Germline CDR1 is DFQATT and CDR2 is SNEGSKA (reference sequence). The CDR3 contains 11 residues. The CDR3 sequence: CSAPQGWSQYF. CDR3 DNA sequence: TGCAGTGCTCCTCAGGGGTGGTCGCAGTATTTT.